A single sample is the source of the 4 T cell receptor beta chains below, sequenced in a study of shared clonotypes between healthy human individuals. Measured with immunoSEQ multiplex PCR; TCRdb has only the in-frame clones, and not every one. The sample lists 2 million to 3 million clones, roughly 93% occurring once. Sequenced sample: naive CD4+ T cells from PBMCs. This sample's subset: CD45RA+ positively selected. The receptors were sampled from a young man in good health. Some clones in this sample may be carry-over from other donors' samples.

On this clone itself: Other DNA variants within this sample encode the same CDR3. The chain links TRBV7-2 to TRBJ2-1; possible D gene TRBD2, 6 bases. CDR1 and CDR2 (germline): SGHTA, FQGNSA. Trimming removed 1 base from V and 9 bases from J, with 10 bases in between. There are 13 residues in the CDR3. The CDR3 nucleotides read TGTGCCAGCAGCTTAGTACTAGCAGGTGAGCAGTTCTTC. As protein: CASSLVLAGEQFF.

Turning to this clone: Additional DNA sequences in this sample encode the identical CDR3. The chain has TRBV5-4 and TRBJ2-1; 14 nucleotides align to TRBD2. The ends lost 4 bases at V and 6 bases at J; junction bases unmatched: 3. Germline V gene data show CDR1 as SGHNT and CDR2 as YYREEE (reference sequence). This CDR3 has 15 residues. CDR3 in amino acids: CASSLGLAGANEQFF. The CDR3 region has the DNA TGTGCCAGCAGCCTGGGACTAGCGGGAGCCAATGAGCAGTTCTTC.

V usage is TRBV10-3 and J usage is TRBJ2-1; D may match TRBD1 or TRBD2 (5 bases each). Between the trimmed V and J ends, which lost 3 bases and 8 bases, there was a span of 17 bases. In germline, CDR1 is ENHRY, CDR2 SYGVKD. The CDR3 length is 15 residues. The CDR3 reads CAISDWDRAGDEQFF. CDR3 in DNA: TGTGCCATCAGTGATTGGGACCGCGCAGGCGATGAGCAGTTCTTC.

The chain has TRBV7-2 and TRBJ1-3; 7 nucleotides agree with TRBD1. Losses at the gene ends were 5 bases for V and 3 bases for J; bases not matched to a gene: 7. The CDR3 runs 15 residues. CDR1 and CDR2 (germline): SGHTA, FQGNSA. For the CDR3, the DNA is TGTGCCAGCAGCGGGTGGTCAGGGGGTGGAAACACCATATATTTT. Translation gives CASSGWSGGGNTIYF.